Presented here are 26 T cell receptor beta chains from one specimen sequenced in a study of CD8+ T cells in alopecia areata. Sequencing used cDNA as its template, made by extracting RNA and reverse transcribing it. Method: immunoSEQ multiplex PCR; TCRdb's copy keeps in-frame clones and lacks some. The sample shows about 120,000 clones, approximately 38% of them seen only once. The sequencing input was CD4+ T cells sorted from blood. The receptor source for this set is a human donor with alopecia areata.

V is TRBV7-2 and J is TRBJ2-5; D remains unclear. V gave up 1 base and J gave up 4 bases, with 10 bases separating them. The CDR3 consists of 14 residues. CDR1 is SGHTA, CDR2 FQGNSA, per germline. CDR3 in amino acids: CASSLVGSSETQYF. The CDR3 DNA reads TGTGCCAGCAGCTTAGTAGGCAGCTCAGAGACCCAGTACTTC. The full variable domain, in which reference TRBV7-2 and TRBJ2-5 provide the parts outside the CDR3, is GAGVSQSPSNKVTEKGKDVELRCDPISGHTALYWYRQSLGQGLEFLIYFQGNSAPDKSGLPSDRFSAERTGGSVSTLTIQRTQQEDSAVYLCASSLVGSSETQYFGPGTRLLVL.

This clone was counted once. The CDR3 DNA is TGCGCCAGCAGCCGTCCCGGGACAGGGATCAGGACCGGGGAGCTGTTTTTT. It specifies CASSRPGTGIRTGELFF. This chain joins TRBV5-1 and TRBJ2-2; 9 nucleotides agree with TRBD1. Unmatched junction bases numbered 12, after V lost 4 bases and J lost 5 bases. Germline CDR1 reads SGHRS; CDR2 reads YFSETQ. The CDR3 covers 17 residues.

The chain has TRBV2 and TRBJ1-4; 12 bases line up with TRBD1. CDR3 length: 16 residues. J gave up 7 bases and V 5 bases, and 8 bases lay outside the gene matches. The germline V gene has CDR1 SNHLY and CDR2 FYNNEI. The CDR3 reads CASSTRDRGQSEKLFF. CDR3 nucleotides: TGTGCCAGCAGTACCCGGGACAGGGGGCAGAGTGAAAAACTGTTTTTT.

This chain joins TRBV29-1 and TRBJ2-5, with 14 bases that match TRBD2. Unmatched junction bases numbered 14, after V lost 3 bases and J lost 5 bases. The CDR3 contains 18 residues. Germline CDR1 is SQVTM and CDR2 is ANQGSEA. CDR3 loop: CSVERGQGTSGRGETQYF. The DNA for the CDR3 is TGCAGCGTTGAGAGAGGGCAGGGGACTAGCGGGAGAGGGGAGACCCAGTACTTC. Supplemented by reference TRBV29-1 and TRBJ2-5, the full variable domain reads SAVISQKPSRDICQRGTSLTIQCQVDSQVTMMFWYRQQPGQSLTLIATANQGSEATYESGFVIDKFPISRPNLTFSTLTVSNMSPEDSSIYLCSVERGQGTSGRGETQYFGPGTRLLVL.

The genes are TRBV5-1 and TRBJ2-3; D gene uncertain. The germline V gene encodes CDR1 SGHRS and CDR2 YFSETQ. Trimming took off 5 bases at V and 2 bases at J, with 12 bases between the two ends. This CDR3 has 14 residues. The CDR3 loop is CASSRDTNTDTQYF. The CDR3 region has the DNA TGCGCCAGCAGTCGAGACACAAACACAGATACGCAGTATTTT.

CDR3 sequence: CASGRTGGASYGYTF. CDR3 DNA: TGTGCCAGCGGTAGGACAGGGGGCGCTTCCTATGGCTACACCTTC. The chain is built from TRBV2 and TRBJ1-2; 11 nucleotides line up with TRBD1. Unmatched junction bases numbered 9, after V lost 8 bases and J lost 4 bases. Germline CDR1 SNHLY, CDR2 FYNNEI. CDR3 length equals 15 residues.

J is TRBJ2-3 and V is TRBV2; D is undetermined. Germline V lookup: CDR1 SNHLY, CDR2 FYNNEI. The CDR3 extends over 16 amino acids. Trimming cost V 7 bases and J 0 bases, with 17 bases left between them. This CDR3 reads CASKMQPKISTDTQYF. The CDR3 DNA is TGTGCCAGCAAGATGCAGCCGAAGATTAGCACAGATACGCAGTATTTT.

V and J are TRBV9 and TRBJ2-5; 16 bases are a match to TRBD2. Germline V lookup: CDR1 SGDLS, CDR2 YYNGEE. Trimming at V came to 2 bases and at J to 2 bases, leaving 0 bases not matched to a gene. CDR3 length: 16 residues. The CDR3 loop reads CASSVGLAGGQETQYF. The CDR3 DNA sequence: TGTGCCAGCAGCGTGGGACTAGCGGGAGGGCAAGAGACCCAGTACTTC. Full variable domain (remainder filled in from reference TRBV9 and TRBJ2-5): DSGVTQTPKHLITATGQRVTLRCSPRSGDLSVYWYQQSLDQGLQFLIQYYNGEERAKGNILERFSAQQFPDLHSELNLSSLELGDSALYFCASSVGLAGGQETQYFGPGTRLLVL.

This clone showed up just a few times. The chain employs TRBV18 and TRBJ1-2; D possibly corresponds to TRBD1 (6 bases). The CDR3 has 14 amino acids. CDR1 and CDR2 from the germline V gene are KGHSH and LQKENI. The V end was cut by 0 bases, the J end by 6 bases, with 11 bases between. The CDR3 sequence: CASSPPHRVDGYTF. In DNA, the CDR3 is TGTGCCAGCTCACCACCACACAGGGTTGATGGCTACACCTTC.

The genes are TRBV7-8 and TRBJ2-5, with D possibly matching TRBD2 (6 bases). The germline V gene has CDR1 SGHVS and CDR2 FQNEAQ. This CDR3 is 15 amino acids long. V was trimmed by 1 base and J by 5 bases, leaving 14 bases between them. The CDR3 sequence: CASSLGLSGSETQYF. CDR3 DNA sequence: TGTGCCAGCAGCTTAGGACTTAGCGGATCCGAGACCCAGTACTTC. Full variable domain (missing parts from reference TRBV7-8 and TRBJ2-5): GAGVSQSPRYKVAKRGQDVALRCDPISGHVSLFWYQQALGQGPEFLTYFQNEAQLDKSGLPSDRFFAERPEGSVSTLKIQRTQQEDSAVYLCASSLGLSGSETQYFGPGTRLLVL.

The chain employs TRBV6-1 and TRBJ2-5; TRBD1 matches at 10 bases. This CDR3 region has 14 residues. Germline V gene sequence: CDR1 MNHNS, CDR2 SASEGT. The junction had 5 bases not matched to a gene; V was cut back by 6 bases and J by 4 bases. In DNA, the CDR3 is TGTGCCAGCAGCCGGGACAGGGGAGGAGAGACCCAGTACTTC. This codes for CASSRDRGGETQYF.

This clone showed up just once. The chain employs TRBV7-8 and TRBJ2-1; 8 positions agree with TRBD2. V shed 5 bases and J 8 bases; nucleotides not matched to a gene: 14. CDR3 length equals 16 residues. In germline, CDR1 is SGHVS, CDR2 FQNEAQ. The CDR3 region is CASSLAGGTRKHEQFF. The CDR3 DNA follows: TGTGCCAGCAGCCTCGCGGGCGGGACTAGAAAGCATGAGCAGTTCTTC.

In this sample, this clone turned up a few times. This chain's CDR3 is CSVVSGTSGPYNEQFF. The CDR3, as DNA: TGCAGCGTTGTTTCCGGGACTAGCGGGCCCTACAATGAGCAGTTCTTC. The chain uses TRBV29-1 and TRBJ2-1, with TRBD2 matching over 12 bases. The junction had 6 bases not matched to a gene; V was cut back by 4 bases and J by 2 bases. Germline lookup yields CDR1 SQVTM and CDR2 ANQGSEA. The CDR3 length is 16 residues.

The rearrangement links TRBV7-2 to TRBJ2-3, with a tentative D call TRBD2 (7 bases). V was trimmed by 5 bases and J by 6 bases, leaving 9 bases between them. Germline V gene data show CDR1 as SGHTA and CDR2 as FQGNSA. This CDR3 spans 12 amino acids. For the CDR3, the DNA is TGTGCCAGCAGCCGGGGGGCGGATACGCAGTATTTT. Translated: CASSRGADTQYF.

The genes are TRBV4-1 and TRBJ2-7, with D perhaps TRBD1 (7 bases). Trimming took off 1 base at V and 4 bases at J, with 14 bases between the two ends. The V gene's germline CDR1 is MGHRA and CDR2 YSYEKL. CDR3 length: 15 amino acids. The CDR3 region is CASSQVGGGGYEQYF. In DNA form, the CDR3 reads TGCGCCAGCAGCCAAGTTGGAGGGGGCGGGTACGAGCAGTACTTC.

This clone was seen a handful of times. V and J are TRBV10-3 and TRBJ2-5; tentatively, D is TRBD2 (5 bases). From germline, CDR1 is ENHRY and CDR2 SYGVKD. The CDR3 is 13 residues long. V was shortened by 10 bases and J by 7 bases, with 19 bases between the two germline ends. The CDR3 protein is CATSTEDSGTQYF. CDR3 nucleotide sequence: TGTGCCACCTCGACGGAGGATTCTGGGACCCAGTACTTC.

The chain employs TRBV29-1 and TRBJ2-5; possibly TRBD1 or TRBD2 for D (5 bases each). The CDR3 has 14 amino acids. Trimming removed 2 bases from V and 4 bases from J, with 14 bases in between. The V gene's germline CDR1 is SQVTM and CDR2 ANQGSEA. The CDR3 bases are TGCAGCGTTGAACGGGGAGATAGGGGAGAGACCCAGTACTTC. Protein product: CSVERGDRGETQYF.

The chain recombines TRBV9 with TRBJ2-1; 8 bases align to TRBD2. V shed 0 bases and J 0 bases; nucleotides not matched to a gene: 5. From germline, CDR1 is SGDLS and CDR2 YYNGEE. The length of the CDR3 is 17 residues. CDR3 sequence reads: CASSVVRLASSYNEQFF. The CDR3 DNA sequence: TGTGCCAGCAGCGTAGTGAGACTAGCGAGCTCCTACAATGAGCAGTTCTTC.

This clone has only a few counts. The gene calls are TRBV2 and TRBJ2-3; 9 bases line up with TRBD1. The germline CDR1 and CDR2 sequences are SNHLY and FYNNEI. This CDR3 region has 14 residues. J was trimmed by 1 base and V by 6 bases; bases with no gene match: 2. The CDR3 DNA is TGTGCCAGCAGGAGGACAGGGGGCACAGATACGCAGTATTTT. As protein: CASRRTGGTDTQYF.

This clone was counted between two and nine times. This chain links TRBV19 with TRBJ1-5; 10 bases map to TRBD1. The ends lost 6 bases at V and 0 bases at J; junction bases unmatched: 8. There are 17 residues in the CDR3. CDR1 and CDR2 from the germline V gene are LNHDA and SQIVND (reference sequence). The CDR3 loop reads CASSRDRGFPSNQPQHF. DNA of the CDR3: TGTGCCAGTAGCCGGGACAGGGGATTTCCTAGCAATCAGCCCCAGCATTTT.

CDR3 sequence (DNA): TGCAGCGTTGTAACGGCAGGCAACACTGAAGCTTTCTTT. Translation: CSVVTAGNTEAFF. The rearrangement joins TRBV29-1 to TRBJ1-1; no definite D call. V dropped 4 bases and J dropped 2 bases, with 11 bases sitting between them. The CDR3 runs to 13 residues. CDR1 and CDR2 (germline): SQVTM, ANQGSEA.

The chain carries TRBV7-2 and TRBJ1-6; D may be TRBD1 (6 bases). The CDR3 loop spans 15 amino acids. The V end was cut by 5 bases, the J end by 8 bases, with 16 bases between. Germline-derived CDR1 and CDR2 are SGHTA and FQGNSA. The CDR3 bases are TGTGCCAGCAGCCCGGTCGGGGGCCCTTATTCACCCCTCCACTTT. It yields the protein CASSPVGGPYSPLHF.

V is TRBV30 and J is TRBJ2-1, with 11 bases matching TRBD2. Germline V gene data show CDR1 as GTSNPN and CDR2 as SVGIG (reference sequence). The CDR3 has 15 amino acids. The trim removed 3 bases at V and 4 bases at J, leaving 5 bases unmatched. CDR3 amino acids: CAWRSGLAVYNEQFF. The CDR3 DNA sequence: TGTGCCTGGAGGTCGGGACTAGCGGTTTACAATGAGCAGTTCTTC. The full variable domain, in which reference TRBV30 and TRBJ2-1 provide the parts outside the CDR3, is SQTIHQWPATLVQPVGSPLSLECTVEGTSNPNLYWYRQAAGRGLQLLFYSVGIGQISSEVPQNLSASRPQDRQFILSSKKLLLSDSGFYLCAWRSGLAVYNEQFFGPGTRLTVL.

On this clone itself: Other DNA sequences of this sample code for an identical CDR3. V gene TRBV2 combines with J gene TRBJ2-5; no firm D call. Trimming took 6 bases from V and 4 from J, leaving 3 bases between them. Germline V gene sequence: CDR1 SNHLY, CDR2 FYNNEI. This CDR3 has 10 residues. The CDR3 DNA sequence: TGTGCCAGCAGGCGAGAGACCCAGTACTTC. As protein: CASRRETQYF. Looking up the rest from reference TRBV2 and TRBJ2-5 gives the full variable domain: EPEVTQTPSHQVTQMGQEVILRCVPISNHLYFYWYRQILGQKVEFLVSFYNNEISEKSEIFDDQFSVERPDGSNFTLKIRSTKLEDSAMYFCASRRETQYFGPGTRLLVL.

This clone came up a few times. The chain carries TRBV28 and TRBJ2-7, with a weak D call TRBD1 (5 bases). The CDR3 totals 12 residues. CDR1 is MDHEN, CDR2 SYDVKM, per germline. Trimming took 5 bases from V and 9 from J, leaving 14 bases between them. CDR3 DNA: TGTGCCAGCAGTACTTCAGGGTTTGGGCAGTACTTC. Amino acid sequence: CASSTSGFGQYF.

CDR3 residues: CASSLIGGLNQPQHF. In DNA form, the CDR3 reads TGCGCCAGCAGCTTGATTGGGGGGCTCAATCAGCCCCAGCATTTT. The rearrangement uses TRBV5-1 and TRBJ1-5; perhaps TRBD1 as D (6 bases). Germline CDR1 and CDR2: SGHRS and YFSETQ. Deletions cut 1 base from V and 3 bases from J, with 11 bases between. The CDR3 sequence is 15 residues long. Supplemented by reference TRBV5-1 and TRBJ1-5, the full variable domain reads KAGVTQTPRYLIKTRGQQVTLSCSPISGHRSVSWYQQTPGQGLQFLFEYFSETQRNKGNFPGRFSGRQFSNSRSEMNVSTLELGDSALYLCASSLIGGLNQPQHFGDGTRLSIL.